What follows are 4 T cell receptor beta chains derived from one specimen sequenced in a study of cytomegalovirus exposure and HLA in healthy donors. TCRdb's copy holds only in-frame clones and misses some; the assay was immunoSEQ multiplex PCR. The repertoire holds under 200,000 clones, with roughly nine tenths as singletons. What was sequenced was PBMCs. The receptors here all came from a woman aged 18-29 years in good health and CMV-seropositive.

The V call is TRBV28, the J call TRBJ1-2, with D possibly TRBD1 on 6 matching bases. The CDR3 is 13 residues long. The germline gives CDR1 MDHEN, CDR2 SYDVKM. V was pared by 6 bases and J by 4 bases, with 12 bases between. The CDR3 bases are TGTGCCAGCAGACCAACAGGGAGCTATGGCTACACCTTC. This encodes CASRPTGSYGYTF.

The CDR3 sequence is CASSPPLAGEYNEQFF. CDR3 nucleotides: TGCGCCAGCAGCCCCCCCCTAGCGGGAGAATATAATGAGCAGTTCTTC. V is TRBV5-1 and J is TRBJ2-1; 10 bases agree with TRBD2. The V and J ends lost 4 bases and 7 bases, in that order; junction bases with no gene match: 11. This CDR3 contains 16 residues. Germline CDR1 is SGHRS and CDR2 is YFSETQ.

This chain links TRBV7-8 with TRBJ2-4, with D perhaps matching TRBD2 (8 bases). Germline V CDR1 and CDR2: SGHVS, FQNEAQ. CDR3 size: 17 residues. Trimming cost V 2 bases and J 3 bases, with 17 bases left between them. The CDR3 nucleotides read TGTGCCAGCAGCTTATACGACAGGGCGGGAGGCAAAAACATTCAGTACTTC. This codes for CASSLYDRAGGKNIQYF.

The chain couples TRBV2 to TRBJ1-1; 9 bases are shared with TRBD1. The germline V gene has CDR1 SNHLY and CDR2 FYNNEI. After removal of 7 bases from V and 3 bases from J, the junction contained 9 bases not matched to a gene. This CDR3 is built from 15 residues. In DNA form, the CDR3 reads TGTGCCAGCAATATCAACAGGGGGCCCTACACTGAAGCTTTCTTT. Translating it yields CASNINRGPYTEAFF.